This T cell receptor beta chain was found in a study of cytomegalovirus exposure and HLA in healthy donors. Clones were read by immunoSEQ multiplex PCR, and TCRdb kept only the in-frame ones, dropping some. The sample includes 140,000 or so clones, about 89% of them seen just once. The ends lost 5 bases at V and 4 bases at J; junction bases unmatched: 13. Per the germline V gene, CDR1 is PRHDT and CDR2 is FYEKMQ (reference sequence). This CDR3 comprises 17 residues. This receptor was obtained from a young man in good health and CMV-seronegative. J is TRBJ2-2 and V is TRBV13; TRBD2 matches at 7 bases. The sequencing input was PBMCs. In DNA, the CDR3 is TGTGCCAGCAGCCCTCCCCCGGGCGGGAGCGTCACCGGGGAGCTGTTTTTT. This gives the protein CASSPPPGGSVTGELFF.